The 7 T cell receptor beta chains given below trace back to one sample, sequenced in a study of CD8 T cells in Susac syndrome. Random hexamers served to reverse transcribe roughly 0.5 to 1 ug RNA. One entry per CDR3 protein results from TCRdb running MiXCR on the immunoSEQ multiplex PCR reads. The sample lists 250,000 or so distinct CDR3 sequences, just under 95% occurring once. Sequenced input: CD4+ T cells from PBMCs. Receptor source: a human donor with multiple sclerosis.

The chain is built from TRBV20-1 and TRBJ2-1; no reliable D call. V was trimmed by 3 bases and J by 2 bases, leaving 11 bases between them. The V gene's germline CDR1 is DFQATT and CDR2 SNEGSKA (reference sequence). The CDR3 spans 14 residues. The CDR3 sequence: CSASSGRAYNEQFF. The CDR3 coding sequence is TGCAGTGCTAGTTCGGGTAGGGCCTACAATGAGCAGTTCTTC.

The gene calls are TRBV5-4 and TRBJ2-5; TRBD1 aligns across 9 bases. The CDR3 contains 16 residues. V shed 4 bases, J shed 1 base, and the junction held 8 bases outside the gene matches. CDR1 is SGHNT and CDR2 is YYREEE in the germline V gene (reference sequence). CDR3 sequence reads: CASSGAGTGRQETQYF. In DNA form, the CDR3 reads TGTGCCAGCAGCGGAGCCGGGACAGGGCGCCAAGAGACCCAGTACTTC. Filled out from reference TRBV5-4 and TRBJ2-5, the complete variable domain reads ETGVTQSPTHLIKTRGQQVTLRCSSQSGHNTVSWYQQALGQGPQFIFQYYREEENGRGNFPPRFSGLQFPNYSSELNVNALELDDSALYLCASSGAGTGRQETQYFGPGTRLLVL.

This chain uses TRBV30 with TRBJ2-5; D ambiguous. The CDR3 is 14 residues long. V lost 1 base and J 7 bases, leaving 16 bases between the germline ends. The germline gives CDR1 GTSNPN, CDR2 SVGIG (reference sequence). In DNA, the CDR3 is TGTGCCTGGAGTGCCCCGCTGGGTCTGCGGACCCAGTACTTC. The encoded protein is CAWSAPLGLRTQYF. Full variable domain (remainder filled in from reference TRBV30 and TRBJ2-5): SQTIHQWPATLVQPVGSPLSLECTVEGTSNPNLYWYRQAAGRGLQLLFYSVGIGQISSEVPQNLSASRPQDRQFILSSKKLLLSDSGFYLCAWSAPLGLRTQYFGPGTRLLVL.

V and J are TRBV29-1 and TRBJ1-4; TRBD1 aligns across 7 bases. Germline V CDR1 and CDR2: SQVTM, ANQGSEA. The CDR3 has 12 residues. J lost 5 bases, V lost 6 bases, and 3 bases had no gene match. This CDR3 is CSVGQPNEKLFF. In nucleotides, the CDR3 is TGCAGCGTGGGACAGCCGAATGAAAAACTGTTTTTT.

The chain has TRBV24-1 and TRBJ2-5; D unclear. There are 14 residues in the CDR3. CDR1 KGHDR and CDR2 SFDVKD come from the germline V gene. Trimming removed 5 bases at V and 2 bases at J, with 11 bases between. CDR3 DNA: TGTGCCACCAGTGTTTCGGAAATTCAAGAGACCCAGTACTTC. Translated, it gives CATSVSEIQETQYF.

The chain employs TRBV6-1 and TRBJ1-2, with D unclear. Trimming took 1 base from V and 4 from J, leaving 4 bases between them. The CDR3 runs 12 residues. Germline lookup yields CDR1 MNHNS and CDR2 SASEGT. The CDR3 region is CASSEVFYGYTF. The CDR3 DNA follows: TGTGCCAGCAGTGAAGTTTTCTATGGCTACACCTTC.

This chain connects TRBV30 to TRBJ2-2; 7 nucleotides line up with TRBD2. The germline CDR1 and CDR2 sequences are GTSNPN and SVGIG (reference sequence). The CDR3 runs to 14 residues. The V segment lost 5 bases and the J segment 2 bases; nucleotides outside the gene matches: 5. The CDR3 spells CAWSPGLNTGELFF. CDR3 in DNA: TGTGCCTGGTCACCGGGACTAAACACCGGGGAGCTGTTTTTT.